The text below deals with one T cell receptor (beta chain). What it binds is not known. The sample originates from a study of PD-1 blockade in classical Hodgkin lymphoma. The study, taken as a whole, reports: Causes of the repertoire differences remain undefined, possibly disease activity or prior therapy. Lower baseline TCR diversity was reported for newly diagnosed patients than for healthy donors.

This sample's time point: newly diagnosed, previously untreated cHL patient sample. The authors enriched CD8+ T cells from thawed PBMCs via magnetic negative selection. Newly diagnosed classical Hodgkin lymphoma PBMCs, still untreated, provided the comparison samples. Data came from immunoSEQ multiplex PCR; TCRdb stores just in-frame clones and leaves some out. This table holds some 15,000 clones, about 91% found once. The TCR originated in a human donor with classical Hodgkin lymphoma. The material sequenced was CD8+ T cells from blood.

Here the CDR3 DNA reads TGTGCCAGCAGGGAAATAAGGGGGAGGACCACAGATACGCAGTATTTT. Translated, it gives CASREIRGRTTDTQYF. This chain connects TRBV11-3 to TRBJ2-3; the D call may be TRBD1 or TRBD2 (6 bases each). The CDR3 totals 16 residues. From germline, CDR1 is SGHNT and CDR2 YENEEA. Trimming shortened V by 6 bases and J by 2 bases, and 18 bases separated the two germline ends.